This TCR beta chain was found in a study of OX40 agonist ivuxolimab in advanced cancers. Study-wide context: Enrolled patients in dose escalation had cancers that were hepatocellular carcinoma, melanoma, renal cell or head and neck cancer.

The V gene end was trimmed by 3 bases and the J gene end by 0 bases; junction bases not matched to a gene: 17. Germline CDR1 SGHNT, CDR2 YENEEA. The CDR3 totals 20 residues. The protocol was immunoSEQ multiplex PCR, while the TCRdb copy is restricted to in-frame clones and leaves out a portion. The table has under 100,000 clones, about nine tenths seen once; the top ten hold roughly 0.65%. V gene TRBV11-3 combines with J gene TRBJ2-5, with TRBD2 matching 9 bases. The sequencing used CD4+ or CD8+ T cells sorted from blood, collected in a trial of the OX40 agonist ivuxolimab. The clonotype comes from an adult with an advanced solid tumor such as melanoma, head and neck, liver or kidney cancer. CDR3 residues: CASSFPLAGDGPRDQETQYF. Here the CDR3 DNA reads TGTGCCAGCAGCTTTCCCTTAGCGGGAGACGGGCCTAGGGACCAAGAGACCCAGTACTTC. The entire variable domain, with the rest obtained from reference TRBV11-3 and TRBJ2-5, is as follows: EAGVVQSPRYKIIEKKQPVAFWCNPISGHNTLYWYLQNLGQGPELLIRYENEEAVDDSQLPKDRFSAERLKGVDSTLKIQPAELGDSAVYLCASSFPLAGDGPRDQETQYFGPGTRLLVL.